What follows are 19 T cell receptor beta chains derived from one specimen sequenced in a study of T cells in Graves' hyperthyroidism and ophthalmopathy. TCR beta CDR3 region amplification was performed from RNA transcripts. Researchers ran a first-round RT-PCR on the TCR CDR3 using the HTBI primer set. Each CDR3 protein gets one entry after TCRdb re-called the multiplex PCR reads with MiXCR. This table holds around 760,000 distinct CDR3 sequences, approximately 36% found once. The sequenced sample consisted of blood. Source of these receptors: a woman aged 35 to 49 with Graves' hyperthyroidism.

This chain uses TRBV7-2 with TRBJ2-7, with D perhaps TRBD1 or TRBD2 (5 bases each). V shed 1 base and J shed 2 bases, with 12 bases lying between them. The CDR3 is made up of 15 amino acids. CDR1 SGHTA and CDR2 FQGNSA come from the germline V gene. CDR3 sequence reads: CASSLGPGPTYEQYF. The CDR3 DNA follows: TGTGCCAGCAGCTTAGGACCGGGGCCAACCTACGAGCAGTACTTC.

The chain combines TRBV7-2 with TRBJ2-5, with 7 bases identical to TRBD1. Germline CDR1 and CDR2: SGHTA and FQGNSA. CDR3 length equals 14 residues. V trimming: 1 base; J trimming: 5 bases; junction bases outside the gene matches: 4. The CDR3 loop reads CASSLGDSWETQYF. The CDR3 DNA reads TGTGCCAGCAGCTTAGGGGACAGCTGGGAGACCCAGTACTTC.

This clonotype was detected ten times or more. This chain joins TRBV5-8 and TRBJ2-7; D is unclear. Trimming removed 0 bases at V and 2 bases at J, with 9 bases between. Germline V lookup: CDR1 SGHTS, CDR2 YDEGEE. The length of the CDR3 is 14 residues. CDR3 coding DNA: TGTGCCAGCAGCTTGGGAGTCGGAGCCTACGAGCAGTACTTC. It codes for CASSLGVGAYEQYF.

With respect to this clonotype: A clone one base away is much larger, so this may be a read error. J is TRBJ1-3 and V is TRBV2; D gene uncertain. The CDR3 consists of 17 residues. Per the germline V gene, CDR1 is SNHLY and CDR2 is FYNNEI. V lost 2 bases to trimming and J lost 5 bases, with 19 bases between them. CDR3 residues: CASSESYKVSARNTIYF. The CDR3 coding sequence is TGTGCCAGCAGTGAATCATACAAGGTTTCAGCCCGAAACACCATATATTTT. Variable domain in full (rest from reference TRBV2 and TRBJ1-3): EPEVTQTPSHQVTQMGQEVILRCVPISNHLYFYWYRQILGQKVEFLVSFYNNEISEKSEIFDDQFSVERPDGSNFTLKIRSTKLEDSAMYFCASSESYKVSARNTIYFGEGSWLTVV.

For this clonotype: Germline is not matched at one junction end, which may reflect a read error. The chain has TRBV7-9 and TRBJ1-1; possibly TRBD1 for D (5 bases). Looked up from germline, CDR1 is SEHNR and CDR2 is FQNEAQ (reference sequence). This CDR3 is 13 amino acids long. CDR3 nucleotide sequence: TGTGCCAGCAGTGTGGGGTTGGGGACTGCAGCTTTCTTT. It encodes CASSVGLGTAAFF.

The chain uses TRBV28 and TRBJ1-6, with D maybe TRBD1 (5 bases). In germline, CDR1 is MDHEN, CDR2 SYDVKM. This CDR3 has 15 amino acids. V was shortened by 5 bases and J by 5 bases, with 13 bases between the two germline ends. The CDR3 coding sequence is TGTGCCAGCAGTAGACAGACCCCGCATAATTCACCCCTCCACTTT. As protein: CASSRQTPHNSPLHF. The full variable domain, completed using reference TRBV28 and TRBJ1-6, is DVKVTQSSRYLVKRTGEKVFLECVQDMDHENMFWYRQDPGLGLRLIYFSYDVKMKEKGDIPEGYSVSREKKERFSLILESASTNQTSMYLCASSRQTPHNSPLHFGNGTRLTVT.

In regard to this clonotype: It may be a read error: a sequence one base away is much more abundant. This rearrangement joins TRBV7-2 to TRBJ1-5, with D hard to call. This CDR3 region has 15 residues. Germline CDR1 is SGHTA and CDR2 is FQGNSA. The V end was cut by 5 bases, the J end by 6 bases, with 17 bases between. DNA for the CDR3: TGTGCCAGCAGCCTACCGGAACCCCTGGCTCAGCCCCAGCATTTT. Translation gives CASSLPEPLAQPQHF.

This clonotype was observed a few times. This rearrangement joins TRBV5-1 to TRBJ2-2, with D hard to call. Germline V CDR1 and CDR2: SGHRS, YFSETQ. The CDR3 is 14 amino acids. Trimming took 1 base from V and 5 from J, leaving 9 bases between them. CDR3 protein: CASSLYFGTGELFF. CDR3 bases: TGCGCCAGCAGCTTGTACTTTGGGACCGGGGAGCTGTTTTTT.

This clonotype was recorded a few times. The CDR3 DNA reads as TGTGCCAGCAGCGCCCACTCTGGGGCCAACGTCCTGACTTTC. Translating it yields CASSAHSGANVLTF. This rearrangement joins TRBV19 to TRBJ2-6; D remains unclear. The CDR3 is 14 amino acids. Germline CDR1 reads LNHDA; CDR2 reads SQIVND (reference sequence). Trimming cost V 9 bases and J 0 bases, with 9 bases left between them.

This clonotype was counted only a few times. The chain is built from TRBV5-1 and TRBJ2-6; possibly TRBD2 for D (5 bases). The V gene lost 0 bases and the J gene lost 4 bases, with 20 bases spanning the gap. The CDR3 has 19 amino acids. Germline loops: CDR1 SGHRS, CDR2 YFSETQ. The DNA for the CDR3 is TGCGCCAGCAGCTTGGAGGGAGCCAGCCGCCTGCTCGGGGCCAACGTCCTGACTTTC. Its protein is CASSLEGASRLLGANVLTF.

This clonotype has more than one count but fewer than ten. The rearrangement uses TRBV12-3 or TRBV12-4 and TRBJ1-1; D is possibly TRBD1 (5 bases). This CDR3 spans 16 amino acids. Between the trimmed V and J ends, which lost 4 bases and 1 base, there was a span of 16 bases. CDR3 amino acids: CASSSPQGRRNTEAFF. Here the CDR3 DNA reads TGTGCCAGCAGTTCCCCGCAGGGAAGGAGGAACACTGAAGCTTTCTTT.

This clonotype was detected a few times. The chain carries TRBV12-3 or TRBV12-4 and TRBJ1-2, with a possible D match to TRBD1 (6 bases). The CDR3 has 13 residues. V dropped 3 bases and J dropped 6 bases, with 11 bases sitting between them. The CDR3 sequence: CASSLGALDGYTF. The CDR3 DNA reads as TGTGCCAGCAGTTTGGGGGCACTTGATGGCTACACCTTC.

This clonotype was found many times. V gene TRBV25-1 combines with J gene TRBJ1-1; maybe TRBD1 (6 bases). Germline-derived CDR1 and CDR2 are MGHDK and SYGVNS. The CDR3 covers 15 residues. Deletions cut 6 bases from V and 3 bases from J, with 17 bases between. This chain's CDR3 is CASSGGGGDHTEAFF. In nucleotides, the CDR3 is TGTGCCAGCAGCGGAGGGGGGGGAGACCACACTGAAGCTTTCTTT.

This clonotype was seen many times. The genes are TRBV9 and TRBJ1-2, with 9 bases that match TRBD1. Germline V gene lookup returns CDR1 SGDLS and CDR2 YYNGEE. This CDR3 comprises 14 residues. V lost 3 bases to trimming and J lost 6 bases; unmatched junction nucleotides: 6. CDR3 region: CASSGYTGGNGYTF. CDR3 coding DNA: TGTGCCAGCAGCGGATATACAGGGGGCAATGGCTACACCTTC.

There are a few counts of this clonotype. This chain joins TRBV4-1 and TRBJ1-2; D unclear. The CDR3 is 14 residues long. V dropped 4 bases and J dropped 8 bases, with 17 bases sitting between them. Germline CDR1 and CDR2: MGHRA and YSYEKL. The CDR3 sequence: CASSPSEGGRGYTF. DNA of the CDR3: TGCGCCAGCAGCCCCTCGGAAGGTGGTCGGGGCTACACCTTC.

V gene TRBV7-9 combines with J gene TRBJ2-3; D not resolved. The CDR3 contains 12 residues. Looked up from germline, CDR1 is SEHNR and CDR2 is FQNEAQ (reference sequence). The ends were cut back, 4 bases at V and 7 bases at J, with 9 bases in the middle. The CDR3 region is CASSSDRYTQYF. The CDR3 DNA reads TGTGCCAGCAGCTCGGACCGGTATACGCAGTATTTT.

This clonotype was detected only a few times. The V gene is TRBV12-3 or TRBV12-4, the J gene TRBJ1-1, with D maybe TRBD1 (5 bases). Trimming left V 7 bases short and J 4 bases short, with 13 bases between. The CDR3 extends over 13 amino acids. The CDR3 protein is CASTPGVATEAFF. The CDR3 nucleotides are TGTGCCAGCACCCCGGGGGTCGCCACTGAAGCTTTCTTT.

This clonotype has at least ten counts. The chain is built from TRBV29-1 and TRBJ1-5; D call uncertain. Between the trimmed V and J ends, which lost 5 bases and 4 bases, there was a span of 15 bases. Germline CDR1 SQVTM, CDR2 ANQGSEA. The CDR3 totals 14 residues. CDR3 sequence (DNA): TGCAGCGTTCTTGGGCCCGAGGGTAATCAGCCCCAGCATTTT. It encodes CSVLGPEGNQPQHF.

This clonotype was recorded at least ten times. J is TRBJ1-2 and V is TRBV25-1; 8 nucleotides line up with TRBD1. Looked up from germline, CDR1 is MGHDK and CDR2 is SYGVNS. The CDR3 loop spans 14 amino acids. Trimming cost V 2 bases and J 5 bases; bases outside gene matches: 4. The DNA of the CDR3 is TGTGCCAGCAGTGAAACCAGGGGGCGATATGGCTACACCTTC. It specifies CASSETRGRYGYTF.